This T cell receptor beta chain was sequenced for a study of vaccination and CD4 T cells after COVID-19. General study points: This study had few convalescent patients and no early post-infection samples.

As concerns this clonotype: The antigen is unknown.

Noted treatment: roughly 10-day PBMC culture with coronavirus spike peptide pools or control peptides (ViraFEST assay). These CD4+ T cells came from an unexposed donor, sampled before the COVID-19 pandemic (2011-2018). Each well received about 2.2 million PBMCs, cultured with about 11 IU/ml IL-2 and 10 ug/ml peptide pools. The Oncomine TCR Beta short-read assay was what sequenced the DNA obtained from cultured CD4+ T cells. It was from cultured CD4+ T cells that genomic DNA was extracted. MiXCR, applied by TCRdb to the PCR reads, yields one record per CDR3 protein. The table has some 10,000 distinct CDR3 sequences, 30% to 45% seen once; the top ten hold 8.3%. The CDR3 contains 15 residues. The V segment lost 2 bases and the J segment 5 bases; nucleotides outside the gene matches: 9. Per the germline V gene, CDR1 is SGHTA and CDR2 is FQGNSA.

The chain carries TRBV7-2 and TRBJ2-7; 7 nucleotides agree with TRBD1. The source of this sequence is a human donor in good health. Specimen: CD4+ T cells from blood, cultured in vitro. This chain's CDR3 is CASSLSGTEFNEQYF. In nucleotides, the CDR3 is TGTGCCAGCAGCTTATCCGGGACAGAGTTCAACGAGCAGTACTTC.